The present T cell receptor beta chain was sequenced within a study of response to subunit inactivated influenza vaccine. Notes on the study in general: Authors suggested that a seasonal influenza vaccination recruits few new T cells each time.

One entry per CDR3 protein results from TCRdb running MiXCR on the RT-PCR reads. The sample yields hundreds of thousands of distinct CDR3 sequences, approximately 17% seen once. Comment on this clonotype: Its antigen is not identified.

CDR3 length equals 14 residues. The V end lost 4 bases, the J end lost 7 bases, and 17 bases lay between the germline ends. Germline V gives CDR1 MNHEY, CDR2 SVGEGT. This sample comprised PBMCs from blood, obtained 4 to 6 days after vaccination. The TCR originated in a man aged 50 to 60 who received an inactivated influenza vaccine. The chain employs TRBV6-2 or TRBV6-3 and TRBJ2-7; D is possibly TRBD1 or TRBD2 (5 bases each). The DNA for the CDR3 is TGTGCCAGCAGTTTCTTCCGGGACGAATTTGAGCAGTACTTC. Its translation is CASSFFRDEFEQYF.